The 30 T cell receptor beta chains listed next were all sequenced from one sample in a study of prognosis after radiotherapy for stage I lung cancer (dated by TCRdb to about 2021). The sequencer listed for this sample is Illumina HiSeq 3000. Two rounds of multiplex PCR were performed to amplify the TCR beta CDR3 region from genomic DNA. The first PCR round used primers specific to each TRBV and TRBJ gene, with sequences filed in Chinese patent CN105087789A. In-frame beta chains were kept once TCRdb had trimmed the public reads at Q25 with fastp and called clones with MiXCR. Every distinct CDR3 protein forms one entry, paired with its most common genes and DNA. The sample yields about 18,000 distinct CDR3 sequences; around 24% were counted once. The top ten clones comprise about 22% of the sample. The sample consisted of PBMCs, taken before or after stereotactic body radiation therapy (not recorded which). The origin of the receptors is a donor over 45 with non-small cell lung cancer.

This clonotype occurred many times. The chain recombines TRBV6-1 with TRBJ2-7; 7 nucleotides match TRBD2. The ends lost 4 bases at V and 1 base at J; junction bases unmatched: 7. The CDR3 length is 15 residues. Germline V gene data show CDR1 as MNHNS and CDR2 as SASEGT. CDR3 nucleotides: TGTGCCAGCAGTGTCGGTCTAGCGGAATCCTACGAGCAGTACTTC. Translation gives CASSVGLAESYEQYF.

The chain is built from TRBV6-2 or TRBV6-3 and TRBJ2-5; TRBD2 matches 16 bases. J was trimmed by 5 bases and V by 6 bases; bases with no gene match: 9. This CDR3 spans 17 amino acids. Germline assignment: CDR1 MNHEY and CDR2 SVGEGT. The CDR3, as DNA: TGTGCCAGCAGCGAAGGGACTAGCGGGAGGGACATGGAGACCCAGTACTTC. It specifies CASSEGTSGRDMETQYF.

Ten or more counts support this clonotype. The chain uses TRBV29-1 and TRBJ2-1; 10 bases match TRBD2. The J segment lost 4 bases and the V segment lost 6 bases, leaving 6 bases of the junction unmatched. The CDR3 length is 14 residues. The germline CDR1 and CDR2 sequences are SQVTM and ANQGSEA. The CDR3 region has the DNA TGCAGCGTCGCAACTAGCGGGATATACAATGAGCAGTTCTTC. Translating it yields CSVATSGIYNEQFF.

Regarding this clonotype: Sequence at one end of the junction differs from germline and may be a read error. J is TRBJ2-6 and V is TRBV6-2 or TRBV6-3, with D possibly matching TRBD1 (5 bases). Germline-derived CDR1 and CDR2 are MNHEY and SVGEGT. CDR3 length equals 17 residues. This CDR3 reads CASSRFSTGSGSNVLTF. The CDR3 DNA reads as TGTGCCAGCAGTCGTTTTTCTACAGGCTCTGGGTCCAACGTCCTGACTTTC.

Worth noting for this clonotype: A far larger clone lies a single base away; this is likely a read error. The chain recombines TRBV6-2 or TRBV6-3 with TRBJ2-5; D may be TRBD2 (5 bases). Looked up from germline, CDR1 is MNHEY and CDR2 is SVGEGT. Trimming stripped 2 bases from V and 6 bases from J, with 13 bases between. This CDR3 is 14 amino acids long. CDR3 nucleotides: TGTGCCAGCAGTTACGGAGCCGGCGGGCAGACCCAGTACTTC. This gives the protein CASSYGAGGQTQYF.

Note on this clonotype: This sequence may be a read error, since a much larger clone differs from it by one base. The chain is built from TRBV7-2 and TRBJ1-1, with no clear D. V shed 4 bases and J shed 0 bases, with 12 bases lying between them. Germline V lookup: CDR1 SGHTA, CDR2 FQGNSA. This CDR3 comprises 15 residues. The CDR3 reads CASSSVTYVNTEAFF. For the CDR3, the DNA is TGTGCCAGCAGCTCAGTGACATACGTGAACACTGAAGCTTTCTTT.

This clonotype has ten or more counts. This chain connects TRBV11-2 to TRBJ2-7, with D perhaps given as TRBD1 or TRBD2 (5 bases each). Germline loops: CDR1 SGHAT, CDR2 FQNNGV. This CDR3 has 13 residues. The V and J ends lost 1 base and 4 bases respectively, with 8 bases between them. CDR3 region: CASSLGWGYEQYF. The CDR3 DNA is TGTGCCAGCAGCTTAGGTTGGGGGTACGAGCAGTACTTC.

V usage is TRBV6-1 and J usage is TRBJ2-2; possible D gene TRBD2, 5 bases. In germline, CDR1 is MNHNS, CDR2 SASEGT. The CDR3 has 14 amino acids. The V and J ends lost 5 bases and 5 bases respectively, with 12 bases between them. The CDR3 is CASSQRGNTGELFF. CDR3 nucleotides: TGTGCCAGCAGTCAGAGAGGGAATACCGGGGAGCTGTTTTTT.

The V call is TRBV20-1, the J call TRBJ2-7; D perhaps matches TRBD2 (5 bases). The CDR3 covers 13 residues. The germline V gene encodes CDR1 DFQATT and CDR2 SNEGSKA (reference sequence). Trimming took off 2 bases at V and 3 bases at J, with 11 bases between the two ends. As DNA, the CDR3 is TGCAGTGCTAGAAACTCTGGGAGCTACGAGCAGTACTTC. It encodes CSARNSGSYEQYF.

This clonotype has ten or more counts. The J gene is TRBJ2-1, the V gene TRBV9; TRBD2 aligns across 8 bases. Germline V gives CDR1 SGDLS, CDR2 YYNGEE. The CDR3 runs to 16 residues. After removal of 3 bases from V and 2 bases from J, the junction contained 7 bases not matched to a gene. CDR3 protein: CASSEAGDIAYNEQFF. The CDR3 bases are TGTGCCAGCAGCGAAGCGGGAGATATCGCCTACAATGAGCAGTTCTTC. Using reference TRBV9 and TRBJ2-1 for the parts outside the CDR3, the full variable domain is DSGVTQTPKHLITATGQRVTLRCSPRSGDLSVYWYQQSLDQGLQFLIQYYNGEERAKGNILERFSAQQFPDLHSELNLSSLELGDSALYFCASSEAGDIAYNEQFFGPGTRLTVL.

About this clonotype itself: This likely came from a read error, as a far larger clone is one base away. CDR3 in amino acids: CSAGHQAEQYF. Written as DNA, the CDR3 is TGCAGTGCGGGACACCAAGCTGAGCAGTACTTC. V gene TRBV20-1 combines with J gene TRBJ2-7, with D perhaps matching TRBD1 (6 bases). The V gene's germline CDR1 is DFQATT and CDR2 SNEGSKA (reference sequence). CDR3 size: 11 residues. V was trimmed by 6 bases and J by 7 bases, leaving 13 bases between them.

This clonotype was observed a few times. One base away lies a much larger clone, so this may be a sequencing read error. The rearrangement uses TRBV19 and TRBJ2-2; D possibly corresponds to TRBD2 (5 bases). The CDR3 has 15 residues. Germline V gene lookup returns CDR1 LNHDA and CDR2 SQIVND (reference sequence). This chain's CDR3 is CASSPERANTWELFF. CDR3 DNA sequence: TGTGCCAGTAGCCCCGAGAGGGCGAACACCTGGGAGCTGTTTTTT.

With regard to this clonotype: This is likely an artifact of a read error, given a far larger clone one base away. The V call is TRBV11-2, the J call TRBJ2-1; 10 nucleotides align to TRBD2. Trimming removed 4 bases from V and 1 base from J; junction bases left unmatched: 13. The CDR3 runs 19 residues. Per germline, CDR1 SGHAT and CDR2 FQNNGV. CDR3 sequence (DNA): TGTGCCAGCAGCTCGGACCCGGGACTAGCGATGGTGTCCTACAATGAGCAGTTCTTC. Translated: CASSSDPGLAMVSYNEQFF.

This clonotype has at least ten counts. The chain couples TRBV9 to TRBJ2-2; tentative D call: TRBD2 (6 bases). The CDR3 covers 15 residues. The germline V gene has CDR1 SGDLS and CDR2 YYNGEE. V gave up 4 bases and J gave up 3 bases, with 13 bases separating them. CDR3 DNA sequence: TGTGCCAGCAGCAACCGGGACTGGGACACCGGGGAGCTGTTTTTT. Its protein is CASSNRDWDTGELFF.

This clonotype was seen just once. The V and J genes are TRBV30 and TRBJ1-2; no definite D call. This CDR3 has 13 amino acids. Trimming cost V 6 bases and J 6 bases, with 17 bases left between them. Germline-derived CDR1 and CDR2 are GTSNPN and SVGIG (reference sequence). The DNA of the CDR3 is TGTGCCTGTTCTTCAGAGCGATCGAATGGCTACACCTTC. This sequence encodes CACSSERSNGYTF.

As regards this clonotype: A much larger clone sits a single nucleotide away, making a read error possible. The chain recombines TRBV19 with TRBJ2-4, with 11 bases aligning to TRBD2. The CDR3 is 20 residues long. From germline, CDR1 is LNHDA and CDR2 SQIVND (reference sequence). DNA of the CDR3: TGTGCCAGTAGTATAGATCGGGTTAGCGGGAGGGCCCGGGCCAAAAACATTAAGTACTTC. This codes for CASSIDRVSGRARAKNIKYF.

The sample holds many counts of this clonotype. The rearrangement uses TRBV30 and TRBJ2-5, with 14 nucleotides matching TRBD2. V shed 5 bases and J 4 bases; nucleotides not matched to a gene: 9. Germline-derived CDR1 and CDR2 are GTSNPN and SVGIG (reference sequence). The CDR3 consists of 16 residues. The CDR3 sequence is CAWGTSGSRVGETQYF. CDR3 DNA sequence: TGTGCCTGGGGGACTAGCGGGAGTCGGGTGGGAGAGACCCAGTACTTC.

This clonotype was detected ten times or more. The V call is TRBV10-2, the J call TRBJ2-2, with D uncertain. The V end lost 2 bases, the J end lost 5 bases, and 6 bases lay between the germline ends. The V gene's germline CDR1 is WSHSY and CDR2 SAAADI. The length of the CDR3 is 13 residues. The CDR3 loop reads CASSEERTGELFF. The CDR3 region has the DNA TGCGCCAGCAGTGAGGAGAGAACCGGGGAGCTGTTTTTT.

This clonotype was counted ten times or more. The CDR3 here is CASSISGTSINEQFF. The CDR3 bases are TGTGCCAGTAGTATCAGCGGGACTAGCATCAATGAGCAGTTCTTC. This chain connects TRBV19 to TRBJ2-1; 9 bases are a match to TRBD2. The length of the CDR3 is 15 residues. Losses at the gene ends were 3 bases for V and 6 bases for J; bases not matched to a gene: 6. The germline gives CDR1 LNHDA, CDR2 SQIVND (reference sequence).

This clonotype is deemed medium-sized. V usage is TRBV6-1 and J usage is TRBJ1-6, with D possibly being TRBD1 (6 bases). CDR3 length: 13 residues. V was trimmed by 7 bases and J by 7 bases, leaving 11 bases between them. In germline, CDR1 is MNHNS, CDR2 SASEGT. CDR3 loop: CASTRTDNSPLHF. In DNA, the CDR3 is TGTGCCAGCACCCGGACAGACAATTCACCCCTCCACTTT.

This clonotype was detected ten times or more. The CDR3, as DNA: TGCGCCAGCAGTGAGAGTCAGCTCCAAGAGACCCAGTACTTC. It yields the protein CASSESQLQETQYF. V and J are TRBV10-2 and TRBJ2-5; unclear D gene. Trimming left V 2 bases short and J 1 base short, with 8 bases between. The CDR3 loop spans 14 amino acids. The germline V gene encodes CDR1 WSHSY and CDR2 SAAADI.

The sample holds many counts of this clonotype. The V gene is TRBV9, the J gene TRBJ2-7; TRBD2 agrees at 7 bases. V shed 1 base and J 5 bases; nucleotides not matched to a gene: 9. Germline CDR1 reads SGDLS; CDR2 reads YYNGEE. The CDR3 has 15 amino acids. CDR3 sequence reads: CASSVSGGVGNEQYF. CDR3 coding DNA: TGTGCCAGCAGCGTAAGTGGGGGGGTAGGAAACGAGCAGTACTTC.

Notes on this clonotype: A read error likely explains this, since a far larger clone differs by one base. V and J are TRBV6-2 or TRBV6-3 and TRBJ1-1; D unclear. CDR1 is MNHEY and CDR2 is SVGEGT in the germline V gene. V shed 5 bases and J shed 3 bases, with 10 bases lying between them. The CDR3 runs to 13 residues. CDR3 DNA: TGTGCCAGCAGTGTGGAGGGTTACACTGAAGCTTTCTTT. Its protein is CASSVEGYTEAFF.

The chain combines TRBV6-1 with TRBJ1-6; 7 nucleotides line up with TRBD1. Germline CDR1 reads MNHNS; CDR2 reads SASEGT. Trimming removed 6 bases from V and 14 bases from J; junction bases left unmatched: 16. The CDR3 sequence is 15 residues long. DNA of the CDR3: TGTGCCAGCAGCAAGACCACAGGGGCCTGGTTCACCCTCCACTTT. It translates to CASSKTTGAWFTLHF.

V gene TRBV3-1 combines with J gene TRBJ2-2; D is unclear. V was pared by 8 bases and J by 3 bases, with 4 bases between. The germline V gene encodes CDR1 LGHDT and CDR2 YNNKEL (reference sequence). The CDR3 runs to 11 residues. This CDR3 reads CASQDTGELFF. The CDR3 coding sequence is TGTGCCAGCCAAGACACCGGGGAGCTGTTTTTT.

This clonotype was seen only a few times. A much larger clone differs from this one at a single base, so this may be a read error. The CDR3 DNA is TGTGCCAGTAGTCCGCCAGGGGATATTCGGAAGACCCAGCACTTC. Residues: CASSPPGDIRKTQHF. The chain joins TRBV19 to TRBJ2-5; D may be TRBD1 (6 bases). The CDR3 runs to 15 residues. CDR1 is LNHDA and CDR2 is SQIVND in the germline V gene (reference sequence).

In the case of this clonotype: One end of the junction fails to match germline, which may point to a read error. The CDR3 DNA sequence: TGTGCCAGCAGTCGGGAAAGGGTTATCACCGGGGAGCTGTTTTTC. Residues: CASSRERVITGELFF. The chain carries TRBV12-3 or TRBV12-4 and TRBJ2-2; D possibly corresponds to TRBD2 (5 bases). CDR3 length: 15 amino acids.

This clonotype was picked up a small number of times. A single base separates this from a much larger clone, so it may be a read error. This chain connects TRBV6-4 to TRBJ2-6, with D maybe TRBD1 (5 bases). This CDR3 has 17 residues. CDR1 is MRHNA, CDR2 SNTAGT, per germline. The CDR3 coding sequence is TGTGCCAGCATGGCCGGGTTGGGAAGCTCTGGGGCCAACGCCCTGACTTTC. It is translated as CASMAGLGSSGANALTF.

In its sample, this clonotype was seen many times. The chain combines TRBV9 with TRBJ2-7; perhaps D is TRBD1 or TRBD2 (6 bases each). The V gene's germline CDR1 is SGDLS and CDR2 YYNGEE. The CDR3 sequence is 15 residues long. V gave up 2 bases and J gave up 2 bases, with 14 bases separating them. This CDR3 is CASSVGGGFTYEQYF. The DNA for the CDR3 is TGTGCCAGCAGCGTGGGGGGCGGTTTCACCTACGAGCAGTACTTC.

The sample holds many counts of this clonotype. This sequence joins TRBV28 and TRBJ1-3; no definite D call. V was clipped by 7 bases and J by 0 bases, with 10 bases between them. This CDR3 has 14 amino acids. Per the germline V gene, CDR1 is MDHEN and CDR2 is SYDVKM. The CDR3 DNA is TGTGCCAGCAATGAGAAGTCCTCTGGAAACACCATATATTTT. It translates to CASNEKSSGNTIYF.